This is a list of T cell receptor beta chains from one sample in a study of CD8 T cells in ankylosing spondylitis. MiXCR, applied by TCRdb to the 5' RACE reads, yields one record per CDR3 protein. The sample holds about 400,000 distinct CDR3 sequences, more than 20% seen once. Sample: blood, either unsorted or a sorted T cell fraction (not recorded which). The receptors were sampled from a male donor with ankylosing spondylitis. Each CDR3 is given with its conserved first and last residue. A D gene is named only where the DNA matches it firmly. Expanded clones are given a class, and other clones once, few, many or no size at all.

cdr3_aa,cdr3_nt,cdr3_length,v_call,clone_size,j_call,d_call
CASSFTGGGLQETQYF,TGCGCCAGCAGCTTTACAGGGGGCGGACTCCAAGAGACCCAGTACTTC,16,TRBV5-1,few,TRBJ2-5,TRBD1
CSASGTGNNEQFF,TGCAGTGCTTCTGGGACAGGGAACAATGAGCAGTTCTTC,13,TRBV20-1,few,TRBJ2-1,TRBD1
CSARLAGRYNEQFF,TGCAGTGCTAGGCTAGCGGGAAGATACAATGAGCAGTTCTTC,14,TRBV20-1,few,TRBJ2-1,TRBD2
CASSWGLAGNTDTQYF,TGCGCCAGCAGCTGGGGACTAGCGGGGAACACAGATACGCAGTATTTT,16,TRBV5-1,.,TRBJ2-3,TRBD2
CASSGGYGGTKF,TGTGCCAGCAGTGGGGGTTATGGCGGAACGAAGTTC,12,TRBV25-1,few,TRBJ2-1,.
CASSPLRGGQETQYF,TGTGCCAGCTCACCACTCCGAGGGGGCCAAGAGACCCAGTACTTC,15,TRBV18,.,TRBJ2-5,.
CSVSVLGNEKLFF,TGCAGCGTCTCCGTTTTGGGGAATGAAAAACTGTTTTTT,13,TRBV29-1,.,TRBJ1-4,.
CASSSGTSGLDEQFF,TGTGCCAGCTCGTCCGGGACTAGTGGTTTGGATGAGCAGTTCTTC,15,TRBV18,.,TRBJ2-1,TRBD2
CASIASTQGITGELFF,TGCGCCAGCATAGCTTCCACACAGGGGATCACCGGGGAGCTGTTTTTT,16,TRBV5-1,.,TRBJ2-2,TRBD1
CSARGLAGGTQETQYF,TGCAGTGCTAGGGGTCTAGCGGGAGGGACGCAAGAGACCCAGTACTTC,16,TRBV20-1,few,TRBJ2-5,TRBD2
CASSLDVSGSIHEQYF,TGCGCCAGCAGCTTGGACGTTAGCGGGAGTATCCACGAGCAGTACTTC,16,TRBV5-1,few,TRBJ2-7,TRBD2
CASSKNQGEAFF,TGTGCCAGCAGCAAGAACCAGGGTGAAGCTTTCTTT,12,TRBV21-1,few,TRBJ1-1,.
CASSLAGGAFSTDTQYF,TGTGCCAGCAGCTTAGCGGGTGGTGCGTTTAGCACAGATACGCAGTATTTT,17,TRBV7-8,few,TRBJ2-3,.
CASSGRTGGTDTQYF,TGTGCCAGCAGCGGGCGGACAGGGGGCACAGATACGCAGTATTTT,15,TRBV9,few,TRBJ2-3,TRBD1
CASSYGRAYNQPQHF,TGTGCCAGCAGTTATGGCAGGGCCTACAATCAGCCCCAGCATTTT,15,TRBV6-5,many,TRBJ1-5,.
CASSVASDTYNEQFF,TGTGCCAGCAGCGTAGCCAGTGACACCTACAATGAGCAGTTCTTC,15,TRBV9,few,TRBJ2-1,.
CASSETGVGFNEKLFF,TGTGCCAGCAGCGAAACAGGGGTCGGCTTTAATGAAAAACTGTTTTTT,16,TRBV7-8,few,TRBJ1-4,TRBD1
CASSYDAGRPSYEQYF,TGTGCCAGCAGTTACGACGCCGGCAGGCCTTCCTACGAGCAGTACTTC,16,TRBV6-2/TRBV6-3,many,TRBJ2-7,.
CSAFLGGGTEAFF,TGCAGTGCTTTCCTCGGGGGGGGGACTGAAGCTTTCTTT,13,TRBV20-1,once,TRBJ1-1,.
CSARAEGGLALHF,TGCAGTGCTAGAGCCGAGGGAGGTCTCGCCCTCCACTTT,13,TRBV20-1,.,TRBJ1-6,.
CASSYSGGMGNEQFF,TGTGCCAGCAGCTATTCCGGGGGGATGGGCAATGAGCAGTTCTTC,15,TRBV7-2,few,TRBJ2-1,TRBD2
CSVEREVGTGELFF,TGCAGCGTTGAGCGGGAAGTCGGCACCGGGGAGCTGTTTTTT,14,TRBV29-1,many,TRBJ2-2,.
CASSLGSGRPTYEQYF,TGTGCCAGCAGCTTAGGTAGCGGGAGGCCTACCTACGAGCAGTACTTC,16,TRBV7-2,.,TRBJ2-7,TRBD2
CSVRIGLYEQYF,TGCAGCGTTCGGATCGGGCTTTACGAGCAGTACTTC,12,TRBV29-1,.,TRBJ2-7,.
CASTSDRGLSTDTQYF,TGTGCCAGCACCTCGGACAGGGGGCTTAGCACAGATACGCAGTATTTT,16,TRBV27,.,TRBJ2-3,TRBD1
CASSPSLRNQPQHF,TGTGCCAGCAGTCCCTCCCTACGCAATCAGCCCCAGCATTTT,14,TRBV28,few,TRBJ1-5,.
CASSTYSGSSYNEQFF,TGTGCCAGCAGTACCTATAGTGGGAGCTCCTACAATGAGCAGTTCTTC,16,TRBV6-2/TRBV6-3,few,TRBJ2-1,.
CASRGLTGELFF,TGTGCCAGCAGGGGGTTGACAGGGGAGCTGTTTTTT,12,TRBV5-6,few,TRBJ2-2,.
CASSPNHTPHSGNTIYF,TGTGCCAGCAGCCCAAATCATACGCCGCACTCTGGAAACACCATATATTTT,17,TRBV11-2,.,TRBJ1-3,.
CASSLAGGDEQYF,TGTGCCAGCAGCTTGGCCGGGGGTGACGAGCAGTACTTC,13,TRBV5-5,.,TRBJ2-7,.
CASSSNYLNTEAFF,TGTGCCAGTAGTAGTAACTATTTGAACACTGAAGCTTTCTTT,14,TRBV19,.,TRBJ1-1,.
CASTPSSGYYNEQFF,TGTGCCAGCACCCCTTCTAGCGGTTACTACAATGAGCAGTTCTTC,15,TRBV12-3/TRBV12-4,few,TRBJ2-1,TRBD2
CASSYYNRVGEQFF,TGTGCCAGCAGCTATTATAATCGGGTGGGTGAGCAGTTCTTC,14,TRBV7-2,.,TRBJ2-1,.
CATSSGDRAGQPQHF,TGTGCCACCAGCAGTGGGGACAGGGCGGGTCAGCCCCAGCATTTT,15,TRBV15,.,TRBJ1-5,TRBD1
CASSFVQGRYNEQFF,TGCGCCAGCAGCTTCGTGCAGGGGCGCTACAATGAGCAGTTCTTC,15,TRBV5-1,.,TRBJ2-1,.
CASSLADRGRVYNEQFF,TGTGCCAGCAGCTTGGCGGACAGGGGAAGGGTCTACAATGAGCAGTTCTTC,17,TRBV5-4,.,TRBJ2-1,TRBD1
CSAGRPLAGVGNEQFF,TGCAGTGCTGGCCGCCCCCTAGCGGGAGTTGGAAATGAGCAGTTCTTC,16,TRBV20-1,.,TRBJ2-1,TRBD2
CASSPIRYEQYF,TGTGCCAGCAGCCCGATTCGGTACGAGCAGTACTTC,12,TRBV12-3/TRBV12-4,few,TRBJ2-7,.
CASSPNSNQPQHF,TGTGCCAGCAGCCCTAATAGCAATCAGCCCCAGCATTTT,13,TRBV7-2,many,TRBJ1-5,.
CASQAETGGTGELFF,TGCGCCAGCCAGGCTGAGACAGGGGGAACCGGGGAGCTGTTTTTT,15,TRBV5-1,.,TRBJ2-2,TRBD1